The T cell receptor beta chain described here comes from a study of blood T cell repertoires in COVID-19. Study-wide context: Whether acute or convalescent, the COVID-19 samples came from the United States, Italy and Spain. The analysed material was cDNA or gDNA that came from T cells, B-cell-depleted T cells, or PBMCs.

Original data processing: Nucleated cell counts were estimated from reference gene primer amplification. TCRdb keeps only in-frame clones here, not all; method: immunoSEQ multiplex PCR. That table supplies the V and J calls and clone size; D and trimming were determined from the DNA. The sample has 150,000 to 200,000 clones; about 81% are singletons. Germline V gives CDR1 SGHNT, CDR2 YENEEA. The CDR3 is 13 amino acids. The trim removed 3 bases at V and 3 bases at J, leaving 1 base unmatched. Seattle-derived patients entered the study during active infection and were followed longitudinally. The specimen was peripheral blood. The receptor was isolated from a woman aged 80 or over with COVID-19, enrolled during active disease. The chain has TRBV11-3 and TRBJ1-1, with 7 bases lining up with TRBD1. CDR3 amino acids: CASSFDRDTEAFF. The CDR3 coding sequence is TGTGCCAGCAGCTTTGACAGGGACACTGAAGCTTTCTTT. The whole variable domain, filled in from reference TRBV11-3 and TRBJ1-1, reads EAGVVQSPRYKIIEKKQPVAFWCNPISGHNTLYWYLQNLGQGPELLIRYENEEAVDDSQLPKDRFSAERLKGVDSTLKIQPAELGDSAVYLCASSFDRDTEAFFGQGTRLTVV.